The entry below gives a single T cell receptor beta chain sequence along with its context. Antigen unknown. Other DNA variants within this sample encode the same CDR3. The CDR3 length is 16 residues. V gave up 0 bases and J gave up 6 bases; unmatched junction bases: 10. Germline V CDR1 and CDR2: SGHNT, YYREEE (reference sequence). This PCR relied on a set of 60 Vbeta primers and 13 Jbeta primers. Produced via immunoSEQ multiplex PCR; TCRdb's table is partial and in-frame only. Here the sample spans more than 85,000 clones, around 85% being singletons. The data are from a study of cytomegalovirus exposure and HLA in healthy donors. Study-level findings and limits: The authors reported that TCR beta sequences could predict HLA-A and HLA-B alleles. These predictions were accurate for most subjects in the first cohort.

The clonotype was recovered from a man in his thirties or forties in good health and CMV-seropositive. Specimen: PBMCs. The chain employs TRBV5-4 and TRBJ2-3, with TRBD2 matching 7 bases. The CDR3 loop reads CASSLARTRSTDTQYF. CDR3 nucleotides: TGTGCCAGCAGCTTGGCCCGGACTAGATCGACGGATACGCAGTATTTT.